This is a list of T cell receptor beta chains from one sample in a study of cytotoxic CD8 clonotypes in ibrutinib-treated CLL. Generated by immunoSEQ multiplex PCR, the TCRdb table keeps only in-frame clones and is missing some. The sample lists some 350,000 clones, 67% occurring once. The sequences come from PBMCs, collected after 36 months of ibrutinib treatment. All receptors come from a human donor with chronic lymphocytic leukemia. Each CDR3 is given with its conserved first and last residue. The D gene is left open where the match is weak. A clone size is listed for some rows: how often the clone was seen (once, few, many), or a class if it is expanded.

d_call: NA; cdr3_length: 15; v_call: TRBV27; clone_size: once; j_call: TRBJ1-1; cdr3_nt: TGTGCCAGCAAGGGTTGGCATGGCCTGAACACTGAAGCTTTCTTT; cdr3_aa: CASKGWHGLNTEAFF
d_call: TRBD1; cdr3_length: 15; v_call: TRBV5-4; clone_size: few; j_call: TRBJ2-7; cdr3_nt: TGTGCCAGCAGCAAGGGACAGGGGAGTAGAGACGAGCAGTACTTC; cdr3_aa: CASSKGQGSRDEQYF
d_call: TRBD2; cdr3_length: 18; v_call: TRBV6-1; clone_size: NA; j_call: TRBJ2-3; cdr3_nt: TGTGCCAGCAGTGCAACTAGCGGGGTCCAATCTAGCACAGATACGCAGTATTTT; cdr3_aa: CASSATSGVQSSTDTQYF
d_call: NA; cdr3_length: 12; v_call: TRBV2; clone_size: once; j_call: TRBJ1-1; cdr3_nt: TGTGCCAGCAGTTTAGGGGGAAGACAAGCTTTCTTT; cdr3_aa: CASSLGGRQAFF
d_call: NA; cdr3_length: 15; v_call: TRBV19; clone_size: NA; j_call: TRBJ2-7; cdr3_nt: TGTGCCAGTAGTATAGTATCAGGTCGGGACTACGAGCAGTACTTC; cdr3_aa: CASSIVSGRDYEQYF
d_call: TRBD1; cdr3_length: 15; v_call: TRBV18; clone_size: NA; j_call: TRBJ2-7; cdr3_nt: TGTGCCAGCTCACCCGGGACAGGGAGATTGGGGGAGCAGTACTTC; cdr3_aa: CASSPGTGRLGEQYF
d_call: NA; cdr3_length: 13; v_call: TRBV5-6; clone_size: few; j_call: TRBJ2-1; cdr3_nt: TGTGCCAGCAGCTTGGGAGACTACAATGAGCAGTTCTTC; cdr3_aa: CASSLGDYNEQFF
d_call: NA; cdr3_length: 13; v_call: TRBV27; clone_size: few; j_call: TRBJ1-5; cdr3_nt: TGTGCCAGCAGTCAGGGTAGCAATCAGCCCCAGCATTTT; cdr3_aa: CASSQGSNQPQHF
d_call: NA; cdr3_length: 12; v_call: TRBV7-6; clone_size: NA; j_call: TRBJ2-1; cdr3_nt: TGTGCCAGCAGCTTAGACGGGAATGAGCAGTTCTTC; cdr3_aa: CASSLDGNEQFF
d_call: NA; cdr3_length: 17; v_call: TRBV4-1; clone_size: NA; j_call: TRBJ2-7; cdr3_nt: TGCGCCAGCAGCCAGGACAGAACAAGGAGGGGGTTTTACGAGCAGTACTTC; cdr3_aa: CASSQDRTRRGFYEQYF
d_call: NA; cdr3_length: 14; v_call: TRBV7-8; clone_size: NA; j_call: TRBJ2-2; cdr3_nt: TGTGCCAGCAGCCAGGGACCGATCACCGGGGAGCTGTTTTTT; cdr3_aa: CASSQGPITGELFF
d_call: NA; cdr3_length: 13; v_call: TRBV5-6; clone_size: NA; j_call: TRBJ2-7; cdr3_nt: TGTGCCAGCAGCTTGGTTCGGTCCTACGAGCAGTACTTC; cdr3_aa: CASSLVRSYEQYF
d_call: NA; cdr3_length: 13; v_call: TRBV28; clone_size: NA; j_call: TRBJ2-2; cdr3_nt: TGTGCCAGCAGTTTATTAAACACCGGGGAGCTGTTTTTT; cdr3_aa: CASSLLNTGELFF
d_call: NA; cdr3_length: 14; v_call: TRBV7-7; clone_size: few; j_call: TRBJ2-3; cdr3_nt: TGTGCCAGCAGCCCCTCGAGCGGCACAGATACGCAGTATTTT; cdr3_aa: CASSPSSGTDTQYF
d_call: NA; cdr3_length: 15; v_call: TRBV7-8; clone_size: NA; j_call: TRBJ1-5; cdr3_nt: TGTGCCAGCAGCTTAACGAGCCTACTTGGCCAGCCCCAGCATTTT; cdr3_aa: CASSLTSLLGQPQHF
d_call: NA; cdr3_length: 17; v_call: TRBV7-9; clone_size: once; j_call: TRBJ2-2; cdr3_nt: TGTGCCAGCAGCTCCCGAGGGGGGGGGCCCCCCACCGGGGAGCTGTTTTTT; cdr3_aa: CASSSRGGGPPTGELFF
d_call: NA; cdr3_length: 16; v_call: TRBV4-3; clone_size: NA; j_call: TRBJ2-2; cdr3_nt: TGCGCCAGCAGCCAAGGTCTGGGGAGGAAAACCGGGGAGCTGTTTTTT; cdr3_aa: CASSQGLGRKTGELFF
d_call: TRBD1; cdr3_length: 17; v_call: TRBV5-4; clone_size: NA; j_call: TRBJ1-6; cdr3_nt: TGTGCCAGCAGCTTGGCGCCCTGGAGACAGGGTTTTTCACCCCTCCACTTT; cdr3_aa: CASSLAPWRQGFSPLHF
d_call: NA; cdr3_length: 14; v_call: TRBV6-1; clone_size: NA; j_call: TRBJ2-5; cdr3_nt: TGTGCCAGCAGTGAATCGGCAGGGGCCGGGGCCCAGTACTTC; cdr3_aa: CASSESAGAGAQYF
d_call: NA; cdr3_length: 12; v_call: TRBV27; clone_size: few; j_call: TRBJ2-5; cdr3_nt: TGTGCCAGCAGTTTATCTGGAGAGACCCAGTACTTC; cdr3_aa: CASSLSGETQYF
d_call: NA; cdr3_length: 15; v_call: TRBV5-6; clone_size: NA; j_call: TRBJ2-1; cdr3_nt: TGTGCCAGCAGCTTGGCATCACTAGCCAGTAATGAGCAGTTCTTC; cdr3_aa: CASSLASLASNEQFF
d_call: NA; cdr3_length: 14; v_call: TRBV28; clone_size: NA; j_call: TRBJ1-4; cdr3_nt: TGTGCCAGCAGTTTTGGGGGTTCGGGCGAAAAACTGTTTTTT; cdr3_aa: CASSFGGSGEKLFF
d_call: NA; cdr3_length: 16; v_call: TRBV7-9; clone_size: NA; j_call: TRBJ2-1; cdr3_nt: TGTGCCAGCAGCTTTCCCGGACAGAGCTCCTACAATGAGCAGTTCTTC; cdr3_aa: CASSFPGQSSYNEQFF
d_call: TRBD2; cdr3_length: 13; v_call: TRBV7-7; clone_size: NA; j_call: TRBJ2-1; cdr3_nt: TGTGCCAGCAGCTCACTAGCGGAAGGGGAGCAGTTCTTC; cdr3_aa: CASSSLAEGEQFF
d_call: TRBD2; cdr3_length: 15; v_call: TRBV7-3; clone_size: NA; j_call: TRBJ2-1; cdr3_nt: TGTGCCAGCAGCTTAGTTCTAGCGGGATCGGACGAGCAGTTCTTC; cdr3_aa: CASSLVLAGSDEQFF
d_call: TRBD1; cdr3_length: 16; v_call: TRBV5-6; clone_size: NA; j_call: TRBJ1-4; cdr3_nt: TGTGCCAGCAGCCAGATAACAGGGGCAACTAATGAAAAACTGTTTTTT; cdr3_aa: CASSQITGATNEKLFF
d_call: TRBD1; cdr3_length: 12; v_call: TRBV6-5; clone_size: NA; j_call: TRBJ2-7; cdr3_nt: TGTGCCAGCAGTTCCTGGACAGGCCCTAGGTACTTC; cdr3_aa: CASSSWTGPRYF
d_call: TRBD2; cdr3_length: 19; v_call: TRBV11-1; clone_size: NA; j_call: TRBJ2-4; cdr3_nt: TGTGCCAGCAGCGCCTACCCCGGGACTAGCGGAGGGGCCAAAAACATTCAGTACTTC; cdr3_aa: CASSAYPGTSGGAKNIQYF
d_call: NA; cdr3_length: 12; v_call: TRBV29-1; clone_size: NA; j_call: TRBJ1-2; cdr3_nt: TGCAGCGTTGAAGAGCGGGGATATGGCTACACCTTC; cdr3_aa: CSVEERGYGYTF
d_call: NA; cdr3_length: 13; v_call: TRBV2; clone_size: NA; j_call: TRBJ2-7; cdr3_nt: TGTGCCAGCAGTCACAGGGTTCTCTACGAGCAGTACTTC; cdr3_aa: CASSHRVLYEQYF
d_call: NA; cdr3_length: 15; v_call: TRBV9; clone_size: NA; j_call: TRBJ1-2; cdr3_nt: TGTGCCAGCAGCGTAGAGAAGCATAAGGACTATGGCTACACCTTC; cdr3_aa: CASSVEKHKDYGYTF
d_call: NA; cdr3_length: 16; v_call: TRBV7-2; clone_size: NA; j_call: TRBJ1-2; cdr3_nt: TGTGCCAGCATCCCACAGGGCTCCTTAACTGGGTATGGCTACACCTTC; cdr3_aa: CASIPQGSLTGYGYTF
d_call: TRBD1; cdr3_length: 13; v_call: TRBV10-2; clone_size: few; j_call: TRBJ1-2; cdr3_nt: TGCGCCAGCAGTACAGGGGGCGTTGGTGGCTACACCTTC; cdr3_aa: CASSTGGVGGYTF
d_call: NA; cdr3_length: 14; v_call: TRBV7-8; clone_size: few; j_call: TRBJ2-2; cdr3_nt: TGTGCCAGCACCCCGGGGCGCCTGAACGGGGAGCTGTTTTTT; cdr3_aa: CASTPGRLNGELFF
d_call: TRBD1; cdr3_length: 14; v_call: TRBV5-1; clone_size: once; j_call: TRBJ1-1; cdr3_nt: TGCGCCAGCAGCACCAGGGGGCTGAACACTGAAGCTTTCTTT; cdr3_aa: CASSTRGLNTEAFF
d_call: NA; cdr3_length: 15; v_call: TRBV19; clone_size: NA; j_call: TRBJ2-7; cdr3_nt: TGTGCCAGTAGCCCCGCGGTCAGGAGCTCCTACGAGCAGTACTTC; cdr3_aa: CASSPAVRSSYEQYF
d_call: NA; cdr3_length: 12; v_call: TRBV12-5; clone_size: NA; j_call: TRBJ2-1; cdr3_nt: TGTGCTAGCCACAGGGGGGGGACTAAACAGTTCTTC; cdr3_aa: CASHRGGTKQFF
d_call: NA; cdr3_length: 14; v_call: TRBV6-1; clone_size: few; j_call: TRBJ2-5; cdr3_nt: TGTGCCAGCAGCAGGACGGGGTACCAAGAGACCCAGTACTTC; cdr3_aa: CASSRTGYQETQYF
d_call: NA; cdr3_length: 17; v_call: TRBV25-1; clone_size: NA; j_call: TRBJ1-4; cdr3_nt: TGTGCCAGCAGTGAATTAAAGAGAATATCAACTAATGAAAAACTGTTTTTT; cdr3_aa: CASSELKRISTNEKLFF
d_call: NA; cdr3_length: 17; v_call: TRBV7-9; clone_size: NA; j_call: TRBJ2-1; cdr3_nt: TGTGCCAGCAGCTTACCGACTCTAGGCAGGGGGGGCAATGAGCAGTTCTTC; cdr3_aa: CASSLPTLGRGGNEQFF
d_call: NA; cdr3_length: 12; v_call: TRBV11-2; clone_size: once; j_call: TRBJ2-5; cdr3_nt: TGTGCCACGAGCGCGGGAACAGAGACCCAGTACTTC; cdr3_aa: CATSAGTETQYF
d_call: NA; cdr3_length: 14; v_call: TRBV5-5; clone_size: NA; j_call: TRBJ2-7; cdr3_nt: TGTGCCAGCAGCTTGGGTGACAGAGCCTACGAGCAGTACTTC; cdr3_aa: CASSLGDRAYEQYF
d_call: NA; cdr3_length: 15; v_call: TRBV4-3; clone_size: NA; j_call: TRBJ2-3; cdr3_nt: TGCGCCAGCAGCCTTGGGACATCCGGTCGAGATACGCAGTATTTT; cdr3_aa: CASSLGTSGRDTQYF
d_call: NA; cdr3_length: 14; v_call: TRBV7-9; clone_size: NA; j_call: TRBJ1-1; cdr3_nt: TGTGCCAGCAGCCGGGCGGGGGTAGCAACTGAAGCTTTCTTT; cdr3_aa: CASSRAGVATEAFF
d_call: NA; cdr3_length: 15; v_call: TRBV4-3; clone_size: NA; j_call: TRBJ2-5; cdr3_nt: TGCGCCAGCAGCCAAACCGCGGGGTGGTGGGAGACCCAGTACTTC; cdr3_aa: CASSQTAGWWETQYF
d_call: TRBD1; cdr3_length: 16; v_call: TRBV27; clone_size: NA; j_call: TRBJ2-7; cdr3_nt: TGTGCCAGCAGTTTATCCCGGACAGGGCGCTCCTACGAGCAGTACTTC; cdr3_aa: CASSLSRTGRSYEQYF
d_call: NA; cdr3_length: 12; v_call: TRBV7-2; clone_size: NA; j_call: TRBJ2-7; cdr3_nt: TGTGCCAGCAGCTCAACAGGGTACGAGCAGTACTTC; cdr3_aa: CASSSTGYEQYF
d_call: NA; cdr3_length: 13; v_call: TRBV12-5; clone_size: NA; j_call: TRBJ2-7; cdr3_nt: TGTGCTAGTGGTATGGGACTTCTCTACGAGCAGTACTTC; cdr3_aa: CASGMGLLYEQYF